This TCR beta chain is from a study of cytomegalovirus exposure and HLA in healthy donors. Only in-frame clones appear in the TCRdb table, and some are missing; sequencing was by immunoSEQ multiplex PCR. The data show some 59,000 clones, roughly nine tenths seen once. The CDR3 loop spans 16 amino acids. Germline V lookup: CDR1 SGHAT, CDR2 FQNNGV. Unmatched junction bases numbered 10, after V lost 5 bases and J lost 1 base. This clone was detected a few times. Specimen: PBMCs. This clonotype was obtained from a woman aged 18-29 years in good health and CMV-seronegative. The J gene is TRBJ1-1, the V gene TRBV11-2; TRBD1 agrees at 7 bases. The CDR3 loop is CASSLSMTGRNTEAFF. CDR3 DNA: TGTGCCAGCAGCCTATCAATGACAGGGCGGAACACTGAAGCTTTCTTT.